This is a list of T cell receptor beta chains from one sample in a study of T-cell reconstitution after alpha-beta-depleted transplantation in children. TCRdb called the PCR reads again in MiXCR, with one record for every CDR3 protein. The table records some 240,000 distinct CDR3 sequences, around 8.9% of them present only once. The specimen was PBMCs from the stem cell graft donor, collected from the stem cell graft. The source is a human donor who donated a stem cell graft to a child with SCID. CDR3s include the opening cysteine and the closing phenylalanine or tryptophan. D genes are given only for firm matches. Where a row states a size, it is once, few, many or the class of an expanded clone; other rows omit it.

>few|TRBV12-3/TRBV12-4|TRBJ1-2|.
TGTGCCAGCAGCCAGGGGTGGTTGAGTGGCTACACCTTC
CASSQGWLSGYTF
>.|TRBV27|TRBJ2-7|TRBD1
TGTGCCAGCGGATACAGAGGGACAGCGAGGGGGTACGAGCAGTACTTC
CASGYRGTARGYEQYF
>.|TRBV2|TRBJ2-1|.
TGTGCCAGCAGTCCAGCCCGGAATGAGCAGTTCTTC
CASSPARNEQFF
>many|TRBV15|TRBJ1-4|TRBD1
TGTGCCACCAGCAGAGAAGGGACAGCTTATGAAAAACTGTTTTTT
CATSREGTAYEKLFF
>many|TRBV4-1|TRBJ2-6|.
TGCGCCAGCAGGGGGGCCAACGTCCTGACTTTC
CASRGANVLTF
>few|TRBV5-8|TRBJ2-1|TRBD2
TGTGCCAGCCAACCCACTAGCGGGAAGAATGAGCAGTTCTTC
CASQPTSGKNEQFF
>many|TRBV12-3/TRBV12-4|TRBJ2-3|TRBD2
TGTGCCAGCAGTTTTCCTAGCGGGGGGACAGATACGCAGTATTTT
CASSFPSGGTDTQYF
>many|TRBV7-8|TRBJ1-1|.
TGTGCCAGCAGCAAGGGACAATTGATAAACACTGAAGCTTTCTTT
CASSKGQLINTEAFF
>few|TRBV5-4|TRBJ2-3|TRBD2
TGTGCCAGCAGCTTCCGTCTAGCGGGGGGGTGGGATACGCAGTATTTT
CASSFRLAGGWDTQYF
>many|TRBV5-1|TRBJ1-4|.
TGCGCCAGCAGCTTGGCCGACGGGGACCTGCGGAAACTGTTTTTT
CASSLADGDLRKLFF
>many|TRBV15|TRBJ2-6|TRBD1
TGTGCCACCAGCAGAGAAGGGACAGGTATCTCTGGGGCCAACGTCCTGACTTTC
CATSREGTGISGANVLTF
>few|TRBV3-1|TRBJ2-7|TRBD1
TGTGCCAGCAGCCCCCCAGGGGGCGTCTACGAGCAGTACTTC
CASSPPGGVYEQYF
>many|TRBV3-1|TRBJ2-5|.
TGTGCCAGCAGACAGACCCCCGAGACTTCTACTGGGGAGACCCAGTACTTC
CASRQTPETSTGETQYF
>few|TRBV7-9|TRBJ1-1|TRBD1
TGTGCCAGCAGCATAGACAGGGCGGCTGAAGCTTTCTTT
CASSIDRAAEAFF
>few|TRBV20-1|TRBJ1-4|TRBD1
TGCAGTGCTAGAGTCCCCCGGCGCACCCCCGGGACAGGGAACGAAAAACTGTTTTTT
CSARVPRRTPGTGNEKLFF
>many|TRBV4-3|TRBJ2-2|.
TGCGCCAGCAGCCCCTGGGCCGGGGAGCTGTTTTTT
CASSPWAGELFF
>many|TRBV2|TRBJ2-5|.
TGTGCCAGCAGTCGCGACCCCGCGAAAGGAGGAGAGACCCAGTACTTC
CASSRDPAKGGETQYF
>many|TRBV18|TRBJ1-1|TRBD1
TGTGCCAGCTCACCCAGGGGGGGGCGAATGGACACTGAAGCTTTCTTT
CASSPRGGRMDTEAFF
>many|TRBV10-3|TRBJ1-4|.
TGTGCCATCAGTGACAAAATCGGGCCAACTAATGAAAAACTGTTTTTT
CAISDKIGPTNEKLFF
>many|TRBV20-1|TRBJ2-2|.
TGCAGTGCTAGAGGGGGTAGCCTCAGGGAGCTGTTTTTT
CSARGGSLRELFF
>.|TRBV20-1|TRBJ1-2|.
TGCAGTGCTCCACGTGTGGGCTACACCTTC
CSAPRVGYTF
>.|TRBV6-1|TRBJ2-1|.
TGTGCCAGCAGTGACTATTTGGGCCAGGCGTTATACAATGAGCAGTTCTTC
CASSDYLGQALYNEQFF
>few|TRBV12-3/TRBV12-4|TRBJ2-4|.
TGTGCCAGCAGCCGATCGGGGGTGGACATTCAGTACTTC
CASSRSGVDIQYF
>many|TRBV7-3|TRBJ2-1|TRBD2
TGTGCCAGCAGCTTAATCAGCGGGGGGGCCCACAATGAGCAGTTCTTC
CASSLISGGAHNEQFF
>many|TRBV20-1|TRBJ2-1|TRBD2
TGCAGTGGCGTCACGCGGGGGGGCCGTTACAATGAGCAGTTCTTC
CSGVTRGGRYNEQFF
>once|TRBV2|TRBJ1-2|TRBD1
TGTGCCAGCAGTGAAGCGCCGTCAGGGGGTGTAGGTGGCTACACCTTC
CASSEAPSGGVGGYTF
>many|TRBV20-1|TRBJ2-1|.
TGCAGTGCTAGCAGGAGCTCCTACAATGAGCAGTTCTTC
CSASRSSYNEQFF
>many|TRBV18|TRBJ1-3|.
TGTGCCAGCTCACCACTGAAGGACCCGTCCTCTGGAAACACCATATATTTT
CASSPLKDPSSGNTIYF
>.|TRBV7-6|TRBJ2-5|TRBD1
TGTGCCAGCAGCTTAGTCCAGGGGGTAGTGGAGACCCAGTACTTC
CASSLVQGVVETQYF
>many|TRBV5-1|TRBJ1-4|TRBD1
TGCGCCAGCAGCCTGGGGATGACAGGGCGAGGGAATGAAAAACTGTTTTTT
CASSLGMTGRGNEKLFF
>few|TRBV4-1|TRBJ2-2|TRBD2
TGCGCCAGCAGCCAAGGGCTTCGCGGGGGGGCCACCGGGGAGCTGTTTTTT
CASSQGLRGGATGELFF
>many|TRBV25-1|TRBJ2-2|TRBD1
TGTGCCAGCCAAACAGGGGCCGGGGAGCTGTTTTTT
CASQTGAGELFF
>many|TRBV5-1|TRBJ2-1|.
TGCGCCAGCAGCTTGGCCTTCCGTGACATTGGCGACAATGAGCAGTTCTTC
CASSLAFRDIGDNEQFF
>many|TRBV5-1|TRBJ2-1|.
TGCGCCAGCAGCTCCCTTTGGGGCTCCTACAATGAGCAGTTCTTC
CASSSLWGSYNEQFF
>many|TRBV5-1|TRBJ1-1|.
TGCGCCAGCAGCTTGATGGAGAACACTGAAGCTTTCTTT
CASSLMENTEAFF